This is a list of T cell receptor beta chains from one sample in a study of control samples from healthy donors and cancer patients. Only in-frame clones appear in the TCRdb table, and some are missing; sequencing was by immunoSEQ multiplex PCR. The sample records 100,000 to 150,000 clones, approximately 92% being singletons. Sequencing was carried out using PBMCs. All receptors come from a man older than 75 with head and neck cancer. CDR3s leave out the opening cysteine and the closing phenylalanine or tryptophan. Fields, in order: J gene, V gene, CDR3 protein.

TRBJ1-5 TRBV5-5 ASSLATGDSNQPQH
TRBJ1-4 TRBV7-9 ASSRTGGNEKLF
TRBJ2-1 TRBV9 ASRSYNEQF
TRBJ2-7 TRBV6-5 ASSYLRPFHSYEQY
TRBJ1-2 TRBV13 ASSLSTGAYGYT
TRBJ2-5 TRBV2 ASRSTKDGGAVETQY
TRBJ2-3 TRBV6-5 ASSYKATQY
TRBJ2-5 TRBV5-1 ASNERSPQETQY
TRBJ1-1 TRBV7-9 ASSLSVGTGAEAF
TRBJ1-1 TRBV29-1 SLEKQGGGTEAF
TRBJ2-7 TRBV14 ASSRSGQLAGLHEQY
TRBJ2-1 TRBV11-3 ASSLSPAPEQF
TRBJ2-7 TRBV19 ASSIKGDSRTRGQY
TRBJ1-1 TRBV30 AWSVRDTEAF
TRBJ1-3 TRBV5-1 ASSLLSGLSGNTIY